This section outlines one T cell receptor (beta chain) sequence together with its context. Its specificity is unknown. The junction and the germline gene differ at one end; a read error may be behind it. The entry originates in a study of T cells after yellow fever vaccination. TCRdb re-derived calls from the 5' RACE reads in MiXCR, one entry per CDR3 protein. The sample lists under 550,000 distinct CDR3 sequences; 21% were seen once. Study observations and caveats: The study re-detected most primary-vaccination clones after the booster (under 97% CD4, roughly 85% CD8). Just a small share of clonotypes turned up in the CD4 compartment as well as the CD8 compartment.

The sequence was collected from a man aged 18 to 30 who received the YFV17D yellow fever vaccine. The input for sequencing was PBMCs, taken more than 20 days after the first yellow fever vaccination.

The CDR3: CASSLVTQRGETQYF. CDR3 bases: TGTGCTAGCAGCTTAGTGACCCAGCGGGGGGAGACCCAGTACTTC. The rearrangement joins TRBV7-7 to TRBJ2-5; TRBD2 matches at 8 bases. The germline gives CDR1 SSHAT, CDR2 FNYEAQ (reference sequence). The CDR3 is made up of 15 amino acids.